This T cell receptor beta chain comes out of a study of shared clonotypes between healthy human individuals (dated by TCRdb to 2019 to 2021). Regarding the study in general: Two women and three men aged 18 to 49 years were included in the cohort. Each donor's leukapheresis produced roughly between roughly 0.85 and 10 billion PBMCs. To estimate repertoire size and how much clonotype sharing occurs between individuals, the study deeply sequenced the blood TCR repertoires of five healthy adults. Different laboratories and diverse techniques were used to prepare libraries and sequence TCR repertoires, to increase sequencing depth and limit assay-specific biases. For each donor, CD4 naive and CD4 memory were each given three plates, CD8 naive was given two plates, and CD8 memory was given one plate.

Donors were healthy HIV-negative adults with no recently reported acute infections or vaccinations. Every donor was a Caucasian adult residing in Nashville, Tennessee, USA. CD4+ T cells were enriched by magnetic negative selection; naive cells were then positively selected on CD45RA, and the negative fraction formed the memory subset. After blood collection by leukapheresis, PBMCs were isolated using Ficoll-Histopaque density gradient centrifugation and then cryopreserved in the vapor phase of liquid nitrogen. Purity and quantity of every magnetically sorted T cell population were checked by analytical flow cytometry. Genomic DNA was isolated from each sorted fraction and quantified by UV absorbance on a Nanodrop 2000c. Using the deep immunoSEQ assay, TCR CDR3 regions were amplified from genomic DNA by multiplex PCR. Extracted genomic DNA from each cell subset was spread evenly across all wells of several immunoSEQ 96-well plates, with each plate serving as a replicate. Each replicate PCR for sorted subsets received about 220 ng genomic DNA, equal to tens of thousands of T cell genomes. Purified libraries were measured with a Qubit 3.0 fluorometer, size-checked on a Bioanalyzer 2100, and measured again with the KAPA Library Quantification kit. A separate single-read 150-cycle Illumina NextSeq 550 flow cell was used to sequence each immunoSEQ 96-well plate. The original pipeline was this. Because the immunoSEQ output included only junctional sequences and no quality scores, the filtering could not be the same as the filtering used for full-length reads. To assign V/J genes and CDR3, sequences were annotated against IMGT germline references using PyIR, a Python wrapper for IgBLAST v1.9. Reads were filtered out if the reads had weak V/J assignments (E-value above 1e-6), no CDR3, stop codons, out-of-frame junctions, or ambiguous translated residues. V3J clonotypes were defined as sequences sharing an identical inferred V gene, J gene, and CDR3 amino acid sequence. The percentage overlap between two repertoires was calculated by dividing the number of shared unique clonotypes by the size of the smaller repertoire. Three approaches were used to assess repertoire richness: RTK rarefaction, the Chao1 estimator, and Recon v2.1 estimates of unobserved clonotypes. Generation probabilities for all TCRbeta clonotypes obtained by the gDNA method from a handful of donors were computed using OLGA. TCRdb obtained this table from immuneACCESS and retained in-frame rearrangements with V and J assigned. These tables miss some clones; where compared with another copy, unresolved V genes account for less than half of the shortfall, and the remainder is unexplained. That table is the source of V, J and clone size, and D and trimming were worked out from the DNA. The sample table records fewer than 3 million clones; roughly 92% of these occur just once. 0.3% to 0.4% of the sample rests with the top ten.

General findings and caveats noted by the study authors: Sampling was restricted to blood, and TCR repertoires in tissue are likely to differ from TCR repertoires in blood. Rarefaction of sorted-subset datasets indicated incomplete sequencing despite the large sequencing depth. Based on pairwise subsampling, the degree of clonotype sharing among donors was expected to be affected by sequencing depth. Naive subsets generally had larger estimated clonotype richness than memory subsets. The genetic and exposure-history diversity represented was limited by the small number of donors. When several donors were compared, the shared fraction of clonotypes was approximately 5% for naive CD4, less than 4% for naive CD8, 2% to 2.5% for memory CD4, and roughly 0.43% for memory CD8. Compared with non-shared clonotypes, the clonotypes found in all four sorted-subset donors had higher generation probabilities.

As for this clone: Its antigen is not yet known. No quality values exist for individual bases; no much larger clone is one base distant.

The sequencing sample was made of naive CD4+ T cells from PBMCs. The intended sense of this specimen's cell subset or site label: CD45RA+ positively selected. The receptor comes from a man younger than 35 in good health. Some clones in this sample may be carry-over from other donors' samples.

The nucleotide sequence reads as follows: TGTGCCAGCAGGTTAGACAGGGGTTCCTACGAGCAGTACTTC. It translates to CASRLDRGSYEQYF. The sequence is built from TRBV27 and TRBJ2-7; 8 middle bases align to TRBD1. Sequences MNHEY (CDR1) and SMNVEV (CDR2) are obtained from the germline V gene (reference sequence). After removal of 6 bases from V and 1 base from J, the junction retains 5 bases not matched to a gene. From the cysteine through the phenylalanine, the CDR3 covers 14 amino acids. The CDR3 DNA has 42 bases and is translated from base 1.